Each of the 23 T cell receptor beta chains below was sequenced from the same sample in a study of cytomegalovirus exposure and HLA in healthy donors. The PCR ran on 60 Vbeta and 13 Jbeta primers. Profiling relied on immunoSEQ multiplex PCR, and the TCRdb table lists in-frame clones only, not all of them. The sample consists of approximately 240,000 clones, 70% to 85% of them appearing once. The sequenced sample was PBMCs. These receptors originate from a woman aged 55-69 years in good health and CMV-seropositive.

The chain employs TRBV5-1 and TRBJ2-1, with 11 bases matching TRBD1. CDR3 size: 15 residues. Germline-derived CDR1 and CDR2 are SGHRS and YFSETQ. V shed 3 bases, J shed 8 bases, and the junction held 7 bases outside the gene matches. CDR3 loop: CASSYGTGGSDEQFF. CDR3 bases: TGCGCCAGCAGCTACGGGACAGGGGGTAGCGATGAGCAGTTCTTC.

This clone was found a few times. The chain recombines TRBV2 with TRBJ1-6; D is unresolved. CDR3 length: 15 residues. V dropped 5 bases and J dropped 8 bases, with 16 bases sitting between them. Germline loops: CDR1 SNHLY, CDR2 FYNNEI. The chain's CDR3 is CASSQQSIPHSPLHF. The CDR3 DNA reads TGTGCCAGCAGTCAACAGTCTATCCCCCATTCACCCCTCCACTTT.

The rearrangement links TRBV11-2 to TRBJ2-5; D remains unclear. The J call is in doubt because the DNA end fits TRBJ2-7 better. CDR1 SGHAT and CDR2 FQNNGV come from the germline V gene. The CDR3 contains 14 residues. The DNA for the CDR3 is TGTGCCAGCAGCTTAATGCCAGCGACTCGCGAGCAGTACTTC. Translated: CASSLMPATREQYF.

CDR3 sequence (DNA): TGTGCCAGCTCACCCACACAGGGGGCAGATACGCAGTATTTT. Translated: CASSPTQGADTQYF. V is TRBV18 and J is TRBJ2-3; 8 bases map to TRBD1. The CDR3 covers 14 residues. Germline CDR1 is KGHSH and CDR2 is LQKENI. V lost 3 bases, J lost 4 bases, and 3 bases stayed unmatched.

This clone was detected only a few times. CDR3 DNA sequence: TGTGCCAGCTCCTTAGGGACAGGGGACTTGGCCCAGCATTTT. As protein: CASSLGTGDLAQHF. The chain couples TRBV7-2 to TRBJ1-5, with TRBD1 matching over 10 bases. The germline gives CDR1 SGHTA, CDR2 FQGNSA. The CDR3 sequence is 14 residues long. V shed 8 bases and J 11 bases; nucleotides not matched to a gene: 12.

The chain employs TRBV6-1 and TRBJ2-5; 7 positions match TRBD2. CDR3 length: 13 residues. After removal of 4 bases from V and 3 bases from J, the junction contained 2 bases not matched to a gene. Germline lookup yields CDR1 MNHNS and CDR2 SASEGT. CDR3 nucleotide sequence: TGTGCCAGCAGTGGGGACTATAAAGAGACCCAGTACTTC. Its translation is CASSGDYKETQYF.

This clone was seen just once. The CDR3 loop is CASSLGPGGTGNTIYF. CDR3 coding DNA: TGTGCCAGCAGCTTGGGTCCAGGAGGGACTGGAAACACCATATATTTT. V gene TRBV5-6 combines with J gene TRBJ1-3; D remains ambiguous. Trimming removed 0 bases at V and 2 bases at J, with 12 bases between. Germline lookup yields CDR1 SGHDT and CDR2 YYEEEE. The CDR3 contains 16 residues. Combining the CDR3 with reference TRBV5-6 and TRBJ1-3 gives the whole variable domain DAGVTQSPTHLIKTRGQQVTLRCSPKSGHDTVSWYQQALGQGPQFIFQYYEEEERQRGNFPDRFSGHQFPNYSSELNVNALLLGDSALYLCASSLGPGGTGNTIYFGEGSWLTVV.

V and J are TRBV18 and TRBJ2-5, with 11 positions matching TRBD2. The germline V gene encodes CDR1 KGHSH and CDR2 LQKENI. The CDR3 length is 20 residues. Trimming at V came to 3 bases and at J to 3 bases, leaving 18 bases not matched to a gene. The CDR3 protein is CASSPRDRGRGLAAKETQYF. Here the CDR3 DNA reads TGTGCCAGCTCACCCCGCGACAGGGGAAGGGGACTAGCGGCAAAAGAGACCCAGTACTTC.

In regard to this clone: Mismatch with germline at one junction end may stem from a read error. This rearrangement joins TRBV6-6 to TRBJ2-4; 7 bases agree with TRBD1. The CDR3 covers 12 residues. CDR1 and CDR2 (germline): MNHNY, SVGAGI (reference sequence). CDR3 sequence (DNA): TGTGCCAGCAGTCCGCCCGGGACAGAGCCTTCATTC. It encodes CASSPPGTEPSF.

The chain recombines TRBV29-1 with TRBJ1-1, with D tentatively TRBD1 (5 bases). CDR1 SQVTM and CDR2 ANQGSEA come from the germline V gene. Trimming left V 1 base short and J 3 bases short, with 15 bases between. The CDR3 extends over 15 amino acids. The CDR3 DNA reads as TGCAGCGTTGAAGGGGCCCGGGGGTTTGACACTGAAGCTTTCTTT. Protein: CSVEGARGFDTEAFF.

The rearrangement uses TRBV18 and TRBJ2-7, with 10 nucleotides matching TRBD1. V gave up 2 bases and J gave up 5 bases; unmatched junction bases: 9. Germline V gives CDR1 KGHSH, CDR2 LQKENI. The CDR3 totals 16 residues. The CDR3 coding sequence is TGTGCCAGCTCACCAAGGGGACAGGGGATATCAAACGAGCAGTACTTC. This sequence encodes CASSPRGQGISNEQYF.

The V call is TRBV6-1, the J call TRBJ1-5; no clear D gene. The CDR3 sequence is 15 residues long. The germline gives CDR1 MNHNS, CDR2 SASEGT. The V and J ends lost 0 bases and 1 base respectively, with 7 bases between them. The chain's CDR3 is CASSEAVHSNQPQHF. For the CDR3, the DNA is TGTGCCAGCAGTGAAGCTGTACACAGCAATCAGCCCCAGCATTTT.

This clone was found a few times. The gene calls are TRBV10-1 and TRBJ2-7; 9 bases agree with TRBD2. The CDR3 has 16 residues. Looked up from germline, CDR1 is WNHNN and CDR2 is SYGVQD (reference sequence). Trimming cost V 2 bases and J 0 bases; bases outside gene matches: 5. CDR3 DNA sequence: TGCGCCAGCAGTGAGCCACCGGGACTAGCCTCCTACGAGCAGTACTTC. Protein product: CASSEPPGLASYEQYF.

The chain combines TRBV18 with TRBJ2-7; 10 bases fit TRBD2. CDR1 KGHSH and CDR2 LQKENI come from the germline V gene. J gave up 0 bases and V 1 base, and 6 bases lay outside the gene matches. This CDR3 is 17 amino acids long. The CDR3 reads CASSPRLAGQSSYEQYF. CDR3 DNA: TGTGCCAGCTCACCACGACTAGCGGGCCAGAGCTCCTACGAGCAGTACTTC.

Here the CDR3 DNA reads TGTGCCTGGAGTCGACGGACAGGGGGCGGCCCTAATGAAAAACTGTTTTTT. Translating gives CAWSRRTGGGPNEKLFF. The genes are TRBV30 and TRBJ1-4, with 11 positions matching TRBD1. Germline-derived CDR1 and CDR2 are GTSNPN and SVGIG (reference sequence). The CDR3 has 17 amino acids. The V and J ends lost 2 bases and 3 bases, in that order; junction bases with no gene match: 8.

J is TRBJ1-4 and V is TRBV5-4; 7 nucleotides match TRBD1. Germline values: CDR1 SGHNT, CDR2 YYREEE (reference sequence). The J segment lost 5 bases and the V segment lost 1 base, leaving 11 bases of the junction unmatched. This CDR3 contains 17 residues. Here the CDR3 reads CASSLFRQGTGNEKLFF. In DNA, the CDR3 is TGTGCCAGCAGCTTGTTTAGACAGGGTACGGGAAATGAAAAACTGTTTTTT.

V is TRBV5-4 and J is TRBJ2-5; possibly TRBD1 for D (6 bases). Germline loops: CDR1 SGHNT, CDR2 YYREEE (reference sequence). CDR3 length: 16 residues. V was clipped by 2 bases and J by 5 bases, with 19 bases between them. CDR3 nucleotides: TGTGCCAGCAGCTTTCCGCGCACAGGGAACGCGGAGACCCAGTACTTC. Protein product: CASSFPRTGNAETQYF.

The table lists this clone with a few counts. The chain uses TRBV30 and TRBJ1-2; 7 bases align to TRBD1. With V trimmed by 3 bases and J by 4 bases, 5 bases remained unmatched. The CDR3 extends over 13 amino acids. The V gene's germline CDR1 is GTSNPN and CDR2 SVGIG (reference sequence). The CDR3 DNA reads as TGTGCCTGGAGCGCGGGACAGTTCTATGGCTACACCTTC. Translating gives CAWSAGQFYGYTF.

This clone was counted a few times. J is TRBJ2-7 and V is TRBV28, with D unresolved. Trimming stripped 10 bases from V and 2 bases from J, with 9 bases between. Germline V gene data show CDR1 as MDHEN and CDR2 as SYDVKM. The CDR3 loop spans 11 amino acids. The CDR3 region is CATFSPYEQYF. CDR3 DNA sequence: TGTGCCACTTTTTCCCCCTACGAGCAGTACTTC.

The chain combines TRBV28 with TRBJ2-7, with TRBD1 matching over 9 bases. The CDR3 contains 14 residues. Unmatched junction bases numbered 8, after V lost 6 bases and J lost 5 bases. From germline, CDR1 is MDHEN and CDR2 SYDVKM. The CDR3 here is CASRSGTGRNEQYF. Here the CDR3 DNA reads TGTGCCAGCAGATCGGGGACAGGGAGAAACGAGCAGTACTTC.

The V and J genes are TRBV29-1 and TRBJ1-1; TRBD1 might be the D (6 bases). The CDR3 is 12 residues long. CDR1 and CDR2 from the germline V gene are SQVTM and ANQGSEA. V lost 7 bases and J lost 2, with 11 bases in between. The CDR3 reads CSAQGGNTEAFF. CDR3 in DNA: TGCAGCGCCCAAGGGGGAAACACTGAAGCTTTCTTT.

As to this clone: Additional DNA sequences in this sample encode the identical CDR3. The V gene is TRBV14, the J gene TRBJ1-6; 7 nucleotides match TRBD1. Trimming at V came to 4 bases and at J to 9 bases, leaving 12 bases not matched to a gene. The CDR3 spans 16 residues. CDR1 is SGHDN, CDR2 FVKESK, per germline. This CDR3 reads CASSLSQGTFGSPLHF. Here the CDR3 DNA reads TGTGCCAGCAGCCTATCACAGGGGACCTTTGGTTCACCCCTCCACTTT.

The rearrangement uses TRBV30 and TRBJ1-4, with D possibly TRBD1 on 6 matching bases. The CDR3 is 12 residues long. V was trimmed by 4 bases and J by 12 bases, leaving 15 bases between them. The V gene's germline CDR1 is GTSNPN and CDR2 SVGIG (reference sequence). The CDR3 spells CAWKIGGKELFF. CDR3 nucleotides: TGTGCCTGGAAGATAGGGGGAAAAGAACTGTTTTTT.